Listed below are T cell receptor beta chains from one sample, sequenced in a study of tumor-infiltrating lymphocytes in primary liver carcinoma. MiXCR, run by TCRdb on the multiplex PCR reads, gives a single entry per CDR3 protein. The data contain 300,000 to 400,000 distinct CDR3 sequences, 65% of them singletons. Sequencing was done on a sample of peripheral blood. These receptors all stem from a man in his forties with primary liver carcinoma and hepatitis B virus infection. The CDR3 runs from the conserved cysteine through the conserved F or W. D genes are given only for firm matches. Clone size is given for some rows only: seen once, a few or many times, or a class if the clone is expanded.

D gene: NA
V gene: TRBV11-2
clone size: once
J gene: TRBJ2-2
CDR3 protein: CASSKGDLTANTGELFF
CDR3 DNA: TGTGCCAGCAGTAAAGGGGACTTGACGGCGAACACCGGGGAGCTGTTTTTT

D gene: NA
V gene: TRBV2
clone size: NA
J gene: TRBJ2-7
CDR3 protein: CASSTPTYEQYF
CDR3 DNA: TGTGCCAGCTCGACACCAACCTACGAGCAGTACTTC

D gene: NA
V gene: TRBV5-4
clone size: few
J gene: TRBJ1-4
CDR3 protein: CASSLGSGHFEKLFF
CDR3 DNA: TGTGCCAGCAGCTTGGGCTCGGGACATTTCGAAAAACTGTTTTTT

D gene: NA
V gene: TRBV7-9
clone size: NA
J gene: TRBJ1-6
CDR3 protein: CASSYTGEGTLHF
CDR3 DNA: TGTGCCAGCAGCTACACCGGAGAGGGGACCCTCCACTTT

D gene: NA
V gene: TRBV6-1
clone size: few
J gene: TRBJ1-2
CDR3 protein: CASITDGQINYGYTF
CDR3 DNA: TGTGCCAGTATAACGGATGGACAGATTAACTATGGCTACACCTTC

D gene: NA
V gene: TRBV14
clone size: few
J gene: TRBJ1-5
CDR3 protein: CASSLLGQPQHF
CDR3 DNA: TGTGCCAGCAGCCTCCTGGGTCAGCCCCAGCATTTT

D gene: TRBD1
V gene: TRBV14
clone size: few
J gene: TRBJ1-1
CDR3 protein: CASSPRQGAGAFF
CDR3 DNA: TGTGCCAGCAGCCCTCGCCAGGGGGCCGGAGCTTTCTTT

D gene: NA
V gene: TRBV28
clone size: NA
J gene: TRBJ1-6
CDR3 protein: CASSSANSPLHF
CDR3 DNA: TGTGCCAGCAGTTCGGCTAATTCACCCCTCCACTTT

D gene: NA
V gene: TRBV11-2
clone size: NA
J gene: TRBJ1-6
CDR3 protein: CASSHDGPPLHF
CDR3 DNA: TGTGCCAGCAGCCACGATGGCCCACCCCTCCACTTT

D gene: NA
V gene: TRBV6-1
clone size: many
J gene: TRBJ2-5
CDR3 protein: CASSVSGPETQYF
CDR3 DNA: TGTGCCAGCAGTGTTAGCGGTCCAGAGACCCAGTACTTC

D gene: TRBD2
V gene: TRBV11-2
clone size: NA
J gene: TRBJ2-3
CDR3 protein: CVSSLDQKAGYTDTHYF
CDR3 DNA: TGTGTCAGCAGCTTAGATCAGAAAGCGGGATACACAGATACGCACTATTTT

D gene: NA
V gene: TRBV29-1
clone size: many
J gene: TRBJ2-3
CDR3 protein: CSVDTGVTDTQYF
CDR3 DNA: TGCAGCGTTGATACAGGAGTCACAGATACGCAGTATTTT

D gene: NA
V gene: TRBV29-1
clone size: many
J gene: TRBJ2-1
CDR3 protein: CSVYGGRGANEQFF
CDR3 DNA: TGCAGCGTTTACGGGGGGCGCGGGGCCAATGAGCAGTTCTTC

D gene: NA
V gene: TRBV10-2
clone size: few
J gene: TRBJ1-1
CDR3 protein: CASSEGGLPNTEAFF
CDR3 DNA: TGCGCCAGCAGTGAAGGGGGACTGCCGAACACTGAAGCTTTCTTT

D gene: NA
V gene: TRBV5-5
clone size: NA
J gene: TRBJ1-1
CDR3 protein: CASSLSGGGTEAFF
CDR3 DNA: TGTGCCAGCAGCCTGAGTGGGGGAGGAACCGAAGCTTTCTTT

D gene: TRBD2
V gene: TRBV5-4
clone size: few
J gene: TRBJ2-5
CDR3 protein: CASSKTSGSGGETQYF
CDR3 DNA: TGTGCCAGCAGCAAGACTAGCGGGAGTGGGGGGGAGACCCAGTACTTC

D gene: NA
V gene: TRBV29-1
clone size: NA
J gene: TRBJ1-1
CDR3 protein: CSVKATGAWSTEAFF
CDR3 DNA: TGCAGCGTTAAGGCAACGGGGGCTTGGAGCACTGAAGCTTTCTTT

D gene: TRBD1
V gene: TRBV12-3/TRBV12-4
clone size: NA
J gene: TRBJ2-2
CDR3 protein: CASLGDSNTGEQFF
CDR3 DNA: TGTGCCAGCCTAGGGGACAGTAACACCGGGGAACAGTTTTTT

D gene: NA
V gene: TRBV6-5
clone size: many
J gene: TRBJ2-3
CDR3 protein: CASSYSAGRGDTQYF
CDR3 DNA: TGTGCCAGCAGTTACTCCGCCGGGCGGGGAGATACGCAGTATTTT

D gene: TRBD2
V gene: TRBV11-2
clone size: once
J gene: TRBJ2-5
CDR3 protein: CASCLNSGRSQETQYF
CDR3 DNA: TGTGCCAGCTGCTTAAATAGCGGGAGGTCCCAGGAGACCCAATACTTC

D gene: TRBD1
V gene: TRBV12-3/TRBV12-4
clone size: few
J gene: TRBJ2-1
CDR3 protein: CASSHLSGQPYNEQFF
CDR3 DNA: TGTGCCAGCAGTCACCTCTCGGGACAGCCCTACAATGAGCAGTTCTTC

D gene: TRBD2
V gene: TRBV6-5
clone size: NA
J gene: TRBJ2-7
CDR3 protein: CASSSLSGGGEQYF
CDR3 DNA: TGTGCCAGCAGTTCTTTATCGGGAGGGGGCGAGCAGTACTTC

D gene: NA
V gene: TRBV6-6
clone size: many
J gene: TRBJ1-2
CDR3 protein: CASSYSPEANYGYTF
CDR3 DNA: TGTGCCAGCAGTTACTCGCCAGAAGCTAACTATGGCTACACCTTC

D gene: NA
V gene: TRBV4-3
clone size: many
J gene: TRBJ2-1
CDR3 protein: CASSQRQGRGTRSF
CDR3 DNA: TGCGCCAGCAGCCAAAGACAGGGGCGGGGGACTAGAAGCTTC

D gene: NA
V gene: TRBV6-2/TRBV6-3
clone size: few
J gene: TRBJ2-7
CDR3 protein: CASSYGPFRGGGYEQYF
CDR3 DNA: TGTGCCAGCAGTTACGGGCCCTTCAGGGGAGGGGGCTACGAGCAGTACTTC

D gene: TRBD1
V gene: TRBV5-4
clone size: NA
J gene: TRBJ1-1
CDR3 protein: CTSSPGTGTGEGTEAFF
CDR3 DNA: TGTACCAGCAGCCCTGGAACCGGGACAGGGGAGGGCACTGAAGCTTTCTTT

D gene: NA
V gene: TRBV7-9
clone size: NA
J gene: TRBJ2-5
CDR3 protein: CASSSRLTGVETQYF
CDR3 DNA: TGTGCCAGCAGCTCGCGACTAACGGGAGTAGAGACCCAGTACTTC

D gene: TRBD1
V gene: TRBV4-2
clone size: many
J gene: TRBJ2-7
CDR3 protein: CASSRGLGQGPYEQYF
CDR3 DNA: TGTGCCAGCAGCCGCGGACTGGGACAGGGACCTTACGAGCAGTACTTC

D gene: NA
V gene: TRBV7-3
clone size: NA
J gene: TRBJ2-2
CDR3 protein: CASSNRDAAGTGELFF
CDR3 DNA: TGTGCCAGCAGCAATCGGGACGCGGCGGGCACCGGGGAGCTGTTTTTT

D gene: NA
V gene: TRBV29-1
clone size: many
J gene: TRBJ2-5
CDR3 protein: CSVEGSGQETQYF
CDR3 DNA: TGCAGCGTTGAAGGGTCCGGGCAAGAGACCCAGTACTTC

D gene: NA
V gene: TRBV6-2/TRBV6-3
clone size: NA
J gene: TRBJ2-2
CDR3 protein: CASSSPAGAGTGELFF
CDR3 DNA: TGTGCCAGCAGTTCCCCCGCGGGCGCCGGCACCGGGGAGCTGTTTTTT

D gene: NA
V gene: TRBV7-9
clone size: NA
J gene: TRBJ2-3
CDR3 protein: CASSLACQGKTDTQYF
CDR3 DNA: TGTGCCAGCAGCTTAGCGTGTCAGGGGAAGACAGATACGCAGTATTTT

D gene: NA
V gene: TRBV6-5
clone size: NA
J gene: TRBJ1-1
CDR3 protein: CASSYLRKSGIEAFF
CDR3 DNA: TGTGCCAGCAGTTACCTTAGAAAGAGTGGCATTGAAGCTTTCTTT

D gene: NA
V gene: TRBV7-3
clone size: NA
J gene: TRBJ2-5
CDR3 protein: CASSLVSSETQCF
CDR3 DNA: TGTGCCAGCAGCTTAGTCAGCAGTGAGACCCAGTGCTTC

D gene: NA
V gene: TRBV29-1
clone size: many
J gene: TRBJ1-2
CDR3 protein: CAIRGGSNYGYTF
CDR3 DNA: TGCGCGATCCGGGGGGGTTCTAACTATGGCTACACCTTC

D gene: TRBD1
V gene: TRBV10-3
clone size: few
J gene: TRBJ1-2
CDR3 protein: CATGTGERRYTF
CDR3 DNA: TGTGCCACCGGGACAGGGGAAAGGCGCTACACCTTC

D gene: TRBD1
V gene: TRBV5-5
clone size: NA
J gene: TRBJ2-7
CDR3 protein: CASSPSPGTAYEEYF
CDR3 DNA: TGTGCCAGCAGCCCGTCCCCCGGGACAGCATACGAGGAGTACTTC

D gene: NA
V gene: TRBV11-2
clone size: NA
J gene: TRBJ2-1
CDR3 protein: CDSSPLGEYNEQFF
CDR3 DNA: TGCGACAGCAGCCCCCTCGGAGAGTACAATGAGCAGTTCTTC

D gene: NA
V gene: TRBV6-2/TRBV6-3
clone size: few
J gene: TRBJ2-7
CDR3 protein: CASSYPYPPSSYEQYF
CDR3 DNA: TGTGCCAGCAGTTACCCATACCCCCCGAGCTCCTACGAGCAGTACTTC

D gene: NA
V gene: TRBV30
clone size: few
J gene: TRBJ1-5
CDR3 protein: CAWTSGGLGNQPQHF
CDR3 DNA: TGTGCCTGGACATCTGGGGGACTAGGCAATCAGCCCCAGCATTTT

D gene: NA
V gene: TRBV7-9
clone size: few
J gene: TRBJ2-5
CDR3 protein: CASSLGDGVQETQYF
CDR3 DNA: TGTGCCAGCAGCTTGGGAGATGGGGTCCAAGAGACCCAGTACTTC

D gene: NA
V gene: TRBV6-1
clone size: few
J gene: TRBJ2-4
CDR3 protein: CASSLAKNIQYF
CDR3 DNA: TGTGCCAGTTCTCTAGCCAAAAACATTCAGTACTTC

D gene: NA
V gene: TRBV5-1
clone size: NA
J gene: TRBJ1-1
CDR3 protein: CASSDQGGAEAFF
CDR3 DNA: TGCGCCAGCAGCGACCAAGGGGGAGCTGAAGCTTTCTTT

D gene: TRBD2
V gene: TRBV4-3
clone size: NA
J gene: TRBJ2-3
CDR3 protein: CASSQELSGGPYMQYF
CDR3 DNA: TGCGCCAGCAGCCAAGAGCTAAGCGGGGGACCATATATGCAGTATTTT

D gene: TRBD2
V gene: TRBV6-5
clone size: NA
J gene: TRBJ2-7
CDR3 protein: CASRGLTSSYEQCF
CDR3 DNA: TGTGCCAGCAGGGGACTAACGAGCTCCTACGAGCAGTGCTTC

D gene: TRBD2
V gene: TRBV5-1
clone size: NA
J gene: TRBJ2-7
CDR3 protein: CASSLVASGNYEQYF
CDR3 DNA: TGCGCCAGCAGCTTGGTGGCTAGCGGGAACTACGAGCAGTACTTC

D gene: NA
V gene: TRBV5-4
clone size: NA
J gene: TRBJ2-6
CDR3 protein: CTSSLEQGGGANVLTF
CDR3 DNA: TGTACCAGCAGCTTGGAGCAGGGCGGTGGGGCCAACGTCCTGACTTTC

D gene: NA
V gene: TRBV4-3
clone size: many
J gene: TRBJ1-4
CDR3 protein: CASSQDLRGRNEKLFF
CDR3 DNA: TGCGCCAGCAGCCAAGATCTTAGGGGACGAAATGAAAAACTGTTTTTT

D gene: NA
V gene: TRBV10-3
clone size: NA
J gene: TRBJ1-5
CDR3 protein: CAISEAKGGNQPQHF
CDR3 DNA: TGTGCCATCAGTGAGGCGAAGGGAGGCAATCAGCCCCAGCATTTT

D gene: NA
V gene: TRBV11-3
clone size: NA
J gene: TRBJ2-1
CDR3 protein: CASSSAGPINEQFF
CDR3 DNA: TGTGCCAGCAGCTCGGCGGGACCGATAAACGAGCAGTTCTTC

D gene: NA
V gene: TRBV5-4
clone size: NA
J gene: TRBJ2-7
CDR3 protein: CASSLGAYGQYF
CDR3 DNA: TGTGCCAGCAGCTTGGGTGCCTACGGGCAGTACTTC

D gene: NA
V gene: TRBV4-3
clone size: NA
J gene: TRBJ2-1
CDR3 protein: CASSQGMQRLDNEQFF
CDR3 DNA: TGCGCCAGCAGCCAAGGGATGCAGCGGCTAGACAATGAGCAGTTCTTC

D gene: NA
V gene: TRBV11-2
clone size: NA
J gene: TRBJ2-7
CDR3 protein: CVSSRVSGPYEQYF
CDR3 DNA: TGTGTCAGCAGCCGCGTTAGCGGACCTTACGAGCAGTATTTC

D gene: TRBD1
V gene: TRBV4-1
clone size: NA
J gene: TRBJ1-1
CDR3 protein: CASSHFKGRGEEAFF
CDR3 DNA: TGCGCCAGCAGCCATTTCAAGGGCAGGGGGGAAGAAGCTTTCTTT

D gene: NA
V gene: TRBV30
clone size: few
J gene: TRBJ2-3
CDR3 protein: CAWTPGLEGTQYF
CDR3 DNA: TGTGCCTGGACGCCGGGGCTGGAGGGTACGCAGTATTTT

D gene: NA
V gene: TRBV11-2
clone size: NA
J gene: TRBJ2-6
CDR3 protein: CVSSIGTRGSPGANVLTF
CDR3 DNA: TGTGTCAGCAGCATAGGGACACGGGGCTCCCCTGGGGCCAACGTCCTGACTTTC